At least ten counts were recorded for the clone carrying this T cell receptor beta chain. The antigen remains undetermined. This CDR3 contains 17 residues. The germline gives CDR1 PRHDT, CDR2 FYEKMQ (reference sequence). The V gene end was trimmed by 5 bases and the J gene end by 9 bases; junction bases not matched to a gene: 14. PCR amplification relied on 60 Vbeta primers (plus 13 Jbeta primers). Assay used: immunoSEQ multiplex PCR; TCRdb lists only in-frame clones, some missing. This table has roughly 120,000 clones, about 80% appearing once. The data were obtained in a study of cytomegalovirus exposure and HLA in healthy donors. Study-wide results and caveats: Earlier results showed most TCR beta V segments being productive about 90% or about 30% of the time.

Sequenced material: PBMCs. The TCR sequence derives from a woman aged 55-69 years in good health and CMV-seropositive. V and J are TRBV13 and TRBJ2-1; 12 bases map to TRBD2. This chain's CDR3 is CASSPQPASGRGSEQFF. In nucleotides, the CDR3 is TGTGCCAGCAGCCCCCAACCCGCTAGCGGGAGGGGCAGTGAGCAGTTCTTC.